One and the same sample provided the 2 T cell receptor beta chains below, sequenced in a study. One entry per CDR3 protein, called by TCRdb with MiXCR from the 5' RACE reads. Among about 1,300 distinct CDR3 sequences listed, about 7.8% were seen once. What was sequenced was central memory T cells from blood PBMCs. Subset here: central memory CD4+ T cells. These receptors were obtained from a male donor with HIV.

The CDR3 here is CATSRDRDLNEKLFF. CDR3 bases: TGTGCCACCAGCAGAGACCGGGACCTGAATGAAAAACTGTTTTTT. The chain carries TRBV15 and TRBJ1-4; the D gene is possibly TRBD1 (5 bases). Trimming cost V 0 bases and J 5 bases, with 10 bases left between them. The length of the CDR3 is 15 residues. Germline V gene data show CDR1 as LNHNV and CDR2 as YYDKDF (reference sequence).

The sample holds a few counts of this clonotype. CDR3 residues: CSAEKNTGEQYF. The DNA for the CDR3 is TGCAGCGCCGAAAAGAATACAGGCGAGCAGTACTTC. The V gene is TRBV29-1, the J gene TRBJ2-7; perhaps TRBD1 as D (5 bases). V gave up 7 bases and J gave up 6 bases, with 16 bases separating them. The germline CDR1 and CDR2 sequences are SQVTM and ANQGSEA. The CDR3 extends over 12 amino acids.